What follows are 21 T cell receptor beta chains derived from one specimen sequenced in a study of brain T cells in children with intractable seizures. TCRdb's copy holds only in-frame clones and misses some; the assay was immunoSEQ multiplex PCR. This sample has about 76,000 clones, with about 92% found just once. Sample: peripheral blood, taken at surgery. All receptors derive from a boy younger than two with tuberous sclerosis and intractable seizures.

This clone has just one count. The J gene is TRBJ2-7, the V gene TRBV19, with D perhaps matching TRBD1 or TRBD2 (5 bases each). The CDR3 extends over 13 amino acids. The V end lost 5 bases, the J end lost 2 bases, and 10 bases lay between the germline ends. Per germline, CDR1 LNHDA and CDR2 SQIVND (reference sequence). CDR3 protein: CASSQLGPYEQYF. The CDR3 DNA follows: TGTGCCAGTAGTCAGCTGGGACCCTACGAGCAGTACTTC.

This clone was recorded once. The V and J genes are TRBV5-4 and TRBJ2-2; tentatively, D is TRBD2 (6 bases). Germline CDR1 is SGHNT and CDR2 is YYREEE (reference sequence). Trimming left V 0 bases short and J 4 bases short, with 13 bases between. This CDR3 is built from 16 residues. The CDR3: CASSLEGGASTGELFF. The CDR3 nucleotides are TGTGCCAGCAGCTTGGAGGGCGGGGCTTCCACCGGGGAGCTGTTTTTT.

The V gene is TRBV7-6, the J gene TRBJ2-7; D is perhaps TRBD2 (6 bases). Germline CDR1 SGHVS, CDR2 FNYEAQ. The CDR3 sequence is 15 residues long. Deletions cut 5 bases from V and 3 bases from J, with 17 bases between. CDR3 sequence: CASSDLEGLNYEQYF. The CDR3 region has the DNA TGTGCCAGCAGCGACCTAGAGGGACTTAACTACGAGCAGTACTTC.

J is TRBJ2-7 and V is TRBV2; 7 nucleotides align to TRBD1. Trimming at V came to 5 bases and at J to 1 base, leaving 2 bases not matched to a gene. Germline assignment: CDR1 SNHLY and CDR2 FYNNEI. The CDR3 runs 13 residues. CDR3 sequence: CASSRDSSYEQYF. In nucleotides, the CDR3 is TGTGCCAGCAGTCGGGACAGTTCCTACGAGCAGTACTTC.

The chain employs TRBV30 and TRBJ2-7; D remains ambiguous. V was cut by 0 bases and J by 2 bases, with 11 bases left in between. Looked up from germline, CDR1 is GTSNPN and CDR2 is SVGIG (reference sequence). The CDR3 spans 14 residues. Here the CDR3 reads CAWSVKRLAYEQYF. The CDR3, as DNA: TGTGCCTGGAGTGTAAAGAGATTAGCCTACGAGCAGTACTTC.

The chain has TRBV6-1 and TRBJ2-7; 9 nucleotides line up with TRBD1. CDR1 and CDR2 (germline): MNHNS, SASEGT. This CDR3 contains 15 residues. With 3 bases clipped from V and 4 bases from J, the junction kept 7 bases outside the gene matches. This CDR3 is CASSELGQGLYEQYF. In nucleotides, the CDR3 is TGTGCCAGCAGTGAGTTGGGACAGGGACTATACGAGCAGTACTTC.

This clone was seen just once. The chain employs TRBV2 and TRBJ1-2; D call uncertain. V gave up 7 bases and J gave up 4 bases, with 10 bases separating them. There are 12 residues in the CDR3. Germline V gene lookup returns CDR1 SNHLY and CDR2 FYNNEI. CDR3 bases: TGTGCCAGCACGACCAGGACCTATGGCTACACCTTC. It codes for CASTTRTYGYTF.

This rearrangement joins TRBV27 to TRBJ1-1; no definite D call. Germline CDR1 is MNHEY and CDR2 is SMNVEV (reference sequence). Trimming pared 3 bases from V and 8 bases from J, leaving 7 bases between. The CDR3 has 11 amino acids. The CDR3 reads CASSFGPEAFF. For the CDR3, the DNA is TGTGCCAGCAGTTTCGGCCCCGAAGCTTTCTTT.

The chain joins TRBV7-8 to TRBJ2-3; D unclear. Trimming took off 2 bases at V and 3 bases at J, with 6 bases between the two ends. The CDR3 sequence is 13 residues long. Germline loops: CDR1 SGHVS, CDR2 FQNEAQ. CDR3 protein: CASSLSRTDTQYF. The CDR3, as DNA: TGTGCCAGCAGCTTATCTAGGACAGATACGCAGTATTTT.

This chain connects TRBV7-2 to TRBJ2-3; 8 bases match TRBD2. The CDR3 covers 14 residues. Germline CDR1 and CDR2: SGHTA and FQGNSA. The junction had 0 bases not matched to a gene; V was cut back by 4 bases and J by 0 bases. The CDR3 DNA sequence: TGTGCCAGCAGCTCTAGCGGGAGCACAGATACGCAGTATTTT. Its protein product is CASSSSGSTDTQYF. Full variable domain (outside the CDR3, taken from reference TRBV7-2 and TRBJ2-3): GAGVSQSPSNKVTEKGKDVELRCDPISGHTALYWYRQSLGQGLEFLIYFQGNSAPDKSGLPSDRFSAERTGGSVSTLTIQRTQQEDSAVYLCASSSSGSTDTQYFGPGTRLTVL.

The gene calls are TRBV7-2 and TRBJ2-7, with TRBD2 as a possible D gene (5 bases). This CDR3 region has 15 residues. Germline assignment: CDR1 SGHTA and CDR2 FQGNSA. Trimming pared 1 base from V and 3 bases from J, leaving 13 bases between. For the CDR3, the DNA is TGTGCCAGCAGCTTAGAGGGTGCGGGTAGCTACGAGCAGTACTTC. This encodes CASSLEGAGSYEQYF.

The CDR3 DNA sequence: TGCAGCGATCCACCACTGGGGGCCGGAGAGACCCAGTACTTC. It codes for CSDPPLGAGETQYF. V is TRBV29-1 and J is TRBJ2-5; a weak D match, TRBD1 (6 bases). There are 14 residues in the CDR3. Germline V lookup: CDR1 SQVTM, CDR2 ANQGSEA. Deletions cut 7 bases from V and 4 bases from J, with 19 bases between.

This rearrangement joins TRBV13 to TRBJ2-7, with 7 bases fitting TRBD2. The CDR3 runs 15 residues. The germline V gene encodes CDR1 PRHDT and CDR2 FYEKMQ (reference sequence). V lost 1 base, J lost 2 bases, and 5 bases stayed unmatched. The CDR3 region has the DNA TGTGCCAGCAGCTTAGCGCAGGGAGGGCCCTACGAGCAGTACTTC. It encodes CASSLAQGGPYEQYF.

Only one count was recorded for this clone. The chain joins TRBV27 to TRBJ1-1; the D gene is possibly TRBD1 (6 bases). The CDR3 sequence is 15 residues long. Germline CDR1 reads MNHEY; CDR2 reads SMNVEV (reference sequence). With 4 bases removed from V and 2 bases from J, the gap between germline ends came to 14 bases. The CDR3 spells CASSSDRWSNTEAFF. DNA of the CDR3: TGTGCCAGCAGTTCAGACAGGTGGTCCAACACTGAAGCTTTCTTT.

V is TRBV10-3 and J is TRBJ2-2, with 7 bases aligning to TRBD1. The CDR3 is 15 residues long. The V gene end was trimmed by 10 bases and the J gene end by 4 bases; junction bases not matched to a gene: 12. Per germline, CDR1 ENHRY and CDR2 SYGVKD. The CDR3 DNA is TGTGCCACGGAGAAGACAGGGTGGGGCACCGGGGAGCTGTTTTTT. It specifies CATEKTGWGTGELFF.

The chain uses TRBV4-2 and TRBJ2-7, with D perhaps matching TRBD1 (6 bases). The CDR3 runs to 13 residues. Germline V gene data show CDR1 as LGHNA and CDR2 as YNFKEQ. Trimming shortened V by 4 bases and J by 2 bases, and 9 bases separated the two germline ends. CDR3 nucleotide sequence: TGTGCCAGCAGCCCGGACAGTACCTACGAGCAGTACTTC. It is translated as CASSPDSTYEQYF.

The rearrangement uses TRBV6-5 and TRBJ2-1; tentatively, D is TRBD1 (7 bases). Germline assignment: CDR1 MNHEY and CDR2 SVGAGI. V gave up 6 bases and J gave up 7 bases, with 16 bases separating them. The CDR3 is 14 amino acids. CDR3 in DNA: TGTGCCAGCAGCAGAGGACAGGCGGGAAATGAGCAGTTCTTC. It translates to CASSRGQAGNEQFF.

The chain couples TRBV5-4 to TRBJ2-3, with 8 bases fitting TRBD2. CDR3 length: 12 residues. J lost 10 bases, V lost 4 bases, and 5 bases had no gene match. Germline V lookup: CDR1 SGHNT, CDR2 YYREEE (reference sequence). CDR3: CASSEPGLAQYF. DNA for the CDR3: TGTGCCAGCAGCGAACCGGGACTAGCGCAGTATTTT.

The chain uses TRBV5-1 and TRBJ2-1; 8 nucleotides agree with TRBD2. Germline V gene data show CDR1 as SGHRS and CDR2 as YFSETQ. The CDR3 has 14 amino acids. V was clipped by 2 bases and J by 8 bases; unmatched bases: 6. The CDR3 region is CASSFTGTRDEQFF. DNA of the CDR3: TGCGCCAGCAGCTTTACCGGGACTAGAGATGAGCAGTTCTTC.

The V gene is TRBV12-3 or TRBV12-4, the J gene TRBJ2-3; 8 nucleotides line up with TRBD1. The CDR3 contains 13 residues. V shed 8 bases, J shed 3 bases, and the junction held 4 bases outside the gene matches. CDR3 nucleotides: TGTGCCAGCGGATACAGGGGGACAGATACGCAGTATTTT. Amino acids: CASGYRGTDTQYF.

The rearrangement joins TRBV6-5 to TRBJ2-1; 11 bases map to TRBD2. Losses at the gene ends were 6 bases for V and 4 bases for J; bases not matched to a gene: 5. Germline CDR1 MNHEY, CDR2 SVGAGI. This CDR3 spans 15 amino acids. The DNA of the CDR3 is TGTGCCAGCAGGCTGAGACTAGCGGGATACAATGAGCAGTTCTTC. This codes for CASRLRLAGYNEQFF.